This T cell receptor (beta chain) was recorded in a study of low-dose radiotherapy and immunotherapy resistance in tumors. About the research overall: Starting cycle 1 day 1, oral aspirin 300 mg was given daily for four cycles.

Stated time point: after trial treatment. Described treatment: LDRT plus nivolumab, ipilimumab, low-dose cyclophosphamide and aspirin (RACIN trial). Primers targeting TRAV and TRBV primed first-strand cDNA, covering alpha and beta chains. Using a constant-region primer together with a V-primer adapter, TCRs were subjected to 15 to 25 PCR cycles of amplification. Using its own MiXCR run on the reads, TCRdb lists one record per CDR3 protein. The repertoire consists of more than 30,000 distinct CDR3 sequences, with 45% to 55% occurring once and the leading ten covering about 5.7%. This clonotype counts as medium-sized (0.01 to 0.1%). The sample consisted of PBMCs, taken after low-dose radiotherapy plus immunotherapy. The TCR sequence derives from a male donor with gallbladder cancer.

The CDR3 nucleotides read TGTGCCAGCTCACCTGGCACGGATCAGCCCCAGCATTTT. It codes for CASSPGTDQPQHF. V and J are TRBV18 and TRBJ1-5; D is uncertain. The germline gives CDR1 KGHSH, CDR2 LQKENI. This CDR3 spans 13 amino acids. V was cut by 3 bases and J by 5 bases, with 8 bases left in between.